A single sample is the source of the 15 T cell receptor beta chains below, sequenced in a study of response to subunit inactivated influenza vaccine. One entry per CDR3 protein, called by TCRdb with MiXCR from the RT-PCR reads. The profile shows hundreds of thousands of distinct CDR3 sequences, under 9% of them singletons. The sample in question was PBMCs from blood, obtained about 23 months after vaccination. Every receptor here comes from a man aged 45 to 75 who received an inactivated influenza vaccine.

The chain is built from TRBV5-5 and TRBJ1-2; 8 bases agree with TRBD1. Germline assignment: CDR1 SGHKS and CDR2 YYEKEE (reference sequence). The trim removed 4 bases at V and 3 bases at J, leaving 8 bases unmatched. The CDR3 totals 15 residues. Here the CDR3 reads CASSPGQGRDYGYTF. In DNA form, the CDR3 reads TGTGCCAGCAGCCCCGGACAGGGTCGGGACTATGGCTACACCTTC.

This clonotype has a count of ten or more. J is TRBJ2-2 and V is TRBV7-3; D not resolved. Germline V gene sequence: CDR1 SGHTA, CDR2 FQGTGA. The CDR3 runs 12 residues. Deletions cut 5 bases from V and 2 bases from J, with 3 bases between. The CDR3 region has the DNA TGTGCCAGCAGCATCAACACCGGGGAGCTGTTTTTT. Translation gives CASSINTGELFF.

This clonotype came up many times. J is TRBJ2-4 and V is TRBV11-2; maybe TRBD1 (5 bases). Germline V lookup: CDR1 SGHAT, CDR2 FQNNGV. The CDR3 runs 13 residues. Deletions cut 1 base from V and 7 bases from J, with 8 bases between. The CDR3 sequence is CASSLGGHNIQYF. CDR3 DNA: TGTGCCAGCAGCTTAGGAGGACACAACATTCAGTACTTC.

V gene TRBV6-2 or TRBV6-3 combines with J gene TRBJ2-3; a possible D gene is TRBD1 (5 bases). The V gene's germline CDR1 is MNHEY and CDR2 SVGEGT. The CDR3 loop spans 19 amino acids. Trimming took 2 bases from V and 0 from J, leaving 21 bases between them. The CDR3 nucleotides read TGTGCCAGCAGTTACGACAGCACCCGCCGGTTAACTAGCACAGATACGCAGTATTTT. Translated: CASSYDSTRRLTSTDTQYF.

This clonotype has only a few counts. This chain joins TRBV29-1 and TRBJ2-3, with D perhaps being TRBD1 or TRBD2 (5 bases each). The CDR3 is 15 amino acids. Looked up from germline, CDR1 is SQVTM and CDR2 is ANQGSEA. Between the trimmed V and J ends, which lost 3 bases and 0 bases, there was a span of 13 bases. CDR3 nucleotides: TGCAGCGTTGATTCTGGGGGTGCTAGCACAGATACGCAGTATTTT. Its protein is CSVDSGGASTDTQYF.

This clonotype was observed a few times. The rearrangement uses TRBV15 and TRBJ1-6; D unresolved. V was clipped by 0 bases and J by 10 bases, with 10 bases between them. CDR1 is LNHNV, CDR2 YYDKDF, per germline (reference sequence). The CDR3 is 14 residues long. Here the CDR3 DNA reads TGTGCCACCAGCAGAGATGGAACGGGGTCACCCCTCCACTTT. This codes for CATSRDGTGSPLHF. The full variable domain, completed using reference TRBV15 and TRBJ1-6, is DAMVIQNPRYQVTQFGKPVTLSCSQTLNHNVMYWYQQKSSQAPKLLFHYYDKDFNNEADTPDNFQSRRPNTSFCFLDIRSPGLGDTAMYLCATSRDGTGSPLHFGNGTRLTVT.

This clonotype has only a few counts. The genes are TRBV27 and TRBJ2-2, with unresolved D. Germline CDR1 is MNHEY and CDR2 is SMNVEV (reference sequence). With 4 bases removed from V and 6 bases from J, the gap between germline ends came to 24 bases. This CDR3 contains 18 residues. CDR3 residues: CASSSLLGRIRAAGELFF. DNA of the CDR3: TGTGCCAGCAGTTCACTCCTCGGCAGAATTCGGGCGGCCGGGGAGCTGTTTTTT.

This clonotype was found a few times. The V and J genes are TRBV20-1 and TRBJ1-5; D not resolved. CDR1 and CDR2 (germline): DFQATT, SNEGSKA (reference sequence). Trimming removed 0 bases from V and 7 bases from J, with 10 bases in between. This CDR3 spans 13 amino acids. The CDR3 bases are TGCAGTGCTAGAGATGGGTTACTACAGCCCCAGCATTTT. Protein product: CSARDGLLQPQHF.

The genes are TRBV11-2 and TRBJ2-3; D gene unclear. There are 13 residues in the CDR3. In germline, CDR1 is SGHAT, CDR2 FQNNGV. V was cut by 1 base and J by 5 bases, with 7 bases left in between. The CDR3 DNA reads TGTGCCAGCAGCTTAGTGGTCCTAGATACGCAGTATTTT. It yields the protein CASSLVVLDTQYF.

This clonotype was observed a few times. This chain connects TRBV10-3 to TRBJ1-1; D gene uncertain. Trimming left V 0 bases short and J 11 bases short, with 16 bases between. The CDR3 length is 14 residues. CDR1 is ENHRY and CDR2 is SYGVKD in the germline V gene. DNA of the CDR3: TGTGCCATCAGTGAGTCCGGCGGTCACATTAATGCTTTCTTT. Amino acid sequence: CAISESGGHINAFF.

The chain employs TRBV15 and TRBJ1-2, with D possibly being TRBD1 (6 bases). The germline V and J ends were trimmed by 5 bases and 8 bases, with 18 bases remaining between them. The germline V gene has CDR1 LNHNV and CDR2 YYDKDF (reference sequence). This CDR3 region has 14 residues. The CDR3 here is CATSGTRDMMGYTF. CDR3 sequence (DNA): TGTGCCACCAGCGGCACCCGGGACATGATGGGCTACACCTTC.

At least ten counts were recorded for this clonotype. The junction does not match germline at one end; this may be a read error. The chain employs TRBV5-1 and TRBJ2-1, with 9 bases that match TRBD1. Germline V gives CDR1 SGHRS, CDR2 YFSETQ. This CDR3 has 15 amino acids. CDR3: CASSMTGGSYNEQFF. The CDR3 DNA reads as TGTGCCAGCAGCATGACAGGGGGATCCTACAATGAGCAGTTCTTC.

CDR3 protein: CASRGSRGLGSPLHF. CDR3 in DNA: TGTGCCAGCAGGGGTTCAAGGGGGCTAGGTTCACCCCTCCACTTT. The genes are TRBV6-1 and TRBJ1-6; 7 nucleotides match TRBD1. The trim removed 6 bases at V and 9 bases at J, leaving 11 bases unmatched. CDR3 size: 15 residues. Germline V gene lookup returns CDR1 MNHNS and CDR2 SASEGT.

The sample holds many counts of this clonotype. The chain is built from TRBV4-2 and TRBJ1-6; TRBD1 agrees at 8 bases. With 0 bases clipped from V and 0 bases from J, the junction kept 4 bases outside the gene matches. Germline CDR1 is LGHNA and CDR2 is YNFKEQ. This CDR3 region has 18 residues. Here the CDR3 DNA reads TGTGCCAGCAGCCAAGAGATCGACAGGGGCTCCTATAATTCACCCCTCCACTTT. It encodes CASSQEIDRGSYNSPLHF.

This clonotype occurred a few times. The chain carries TRBV12-3 or TRBV12-4 and TRBJ2-5; no firm D call. CDR3 length: 15 residues. With 0 bases removed from V and 2 bases from J, the gap between germline ends came to 10 bases. The CDR3 sequence: CASSLAQDRQETQYF. The DNA for the CDR3 is TGTGCCAGCAGTTTAGCACAAGACCGTCAAGAGACCCAGTACTTC.